In this sample, the clone carrying this T cell receptor (beta chain) turned up many times. Its antigen is still unknown. Then a second PCR, running roughly 7 to 12 cycles, was carried out with a sample-barcoded 5' primer and a J-beta primer mix. Individual samples furnished no less than 3 million CDR3-containing paired-end reads apiece. TCRdb itself ran the 5' RACE reads through MiXCR, one entry per CDR3 protein. Of around 1.5 million distinct CDR3 sequences detected, about 35% appear once; the ten largest clones hold about 11%. The sample belongs to a study of blood T cells in healthy people across ages. Trimming removed 5 bases from V and 2 bases from J; junction bases left unmatched: 11. The length of the CDR3 is 15 residues. Germline V lookup: CDR1 DFQATT, CDR2 SNEGSKA (reference sequence). Study observations and caveats: The donors' CMV status was not determined, possibly confounding changes in expanded clonotypes. Older age coincided with a roughly linear decline in TCR beta diversity per million T cells.

Source material: blood. V is TRBV20-1 and J is TRBJ2-5, with 7 bases lining up with TRBD2. The receptor was isolated from a woman aged 25 to 39 in good health. DNA for the CDR3: TGCAGTGCTGCAGCGGCGGGAGTTCGTCAAGAGACCCAGTACTTC. It yields the protein CSAAAAGVRQETQYF.